These 11 T cell receptor beta chains were all obtained from the same sample, sequenced in a study of blood T cell repertoires in COVID-19. Only in-frame clones appear in the TCRdb table, and some are missing; sequencing was by immunoSEQ multiplex PCR. The table shows around 150,000 clones, with approximately 83% occurring only once. The material sequenced was PBMCs or T cells enriched from blood (not recorded which). Receptors originate from a man aged 65 to 79 who had been exposed to COVID-19.

The chain recombines TRBV12-3 or TRBV12-4 with TRBJ2-7, with no clear D. V was pared by 3 bases and J by 2 bases, with 8 bases between. The CDR3 is 13 amino acids. In DNA form, the CDR3 reads TGTGCCAGCAGTTTCAATACACCCTACGAGCAGTACTTC. Translating gives CASSFNTPYEQYF.

This chain joins TRBV7-2 and TRBJ2-2, with 9 bases identical to TRBD2. The CDR3 extends over 18 amino acids. The V and J ends lost 1 base and 5 bases, in that order; junction bases with no gene match: 11. The germline CDR1 and CDR2 sequences are SGHTA and FQGNSA. This CDR3 is CASSLEGAGGPRTGELFF. The CDR3 region has the DNA TGTGCCAGCAGCTTAGAAGGGGCGGGAGGGCCGCGAACCGGGGAGCTGTTTTTT.

The V gene is TRBV9, the J gene TRBJ2-1, with D unresolved. Germline CDR1 and CDR2: SGDLS and YYNGEE. Trimming pared 3 bases from V and 3 bases from J, leaving 13 bases between. The CDR3 consists of 15 residues. The CDR3 DNA reads TGTGCCAGCAGCGGTCGGAGAGACGTCTACAATGAGCAGTTCTTC. This codes for CASSGRRDVYNEQFF.

The rearrangement joins TRBV6-6 to TRBJ2-5; D gene unclear. Germline-derived CDR1 and CDR2 are MNHNY and SVGAGI (reference sequence). The CDR3 length is 12 residues. Trimming took off 2 bases at V and 3 bases at J, with 4 bases between the two ends. The CDR3 region has the DNA TGTGCCAGCAGTTACCTTAAAGAGACCCAGTACTTC. Its protein product is CASSYLKETQYF.

CDR3 residues: CASSEAGGANTGELFF. As DNA, the CDR3 is TGTGCCAGCAGTGAAGCTGGGGGCGCCAACACCGGGGAGCTGTTTTTT. V gene TRBV2 combines with J gene TRBJ2-2; TRBD1 might be the D (6 bases). V was cut by 0 bases and J by 2 bases, with 10 bases left in between. The CDR3 sequence is 16 residues long. Germline-derived CDR1 and CDR2 are SNHLY and FYNNEI. Together with reference TRBV2 and TRBJ2-2, the CDR3 gives the full variable domain: EPEVTQTPSHQVTQMGQEVILRCVPISNHLYFYWYRQILGQKVEFLVSFYNNEISEKSEIFDDQFSVERPDGSNFTLKIRSTKLEDSAMYFCASSEAGGANTGELFFGEGSRLTVL.

The chain combines TRBV18 with TRBJ1-3; D possibly corresponds to TRBD1 (5 bases). CDR3 length: 13 residues. Germline values: CDR1 KGHSH, CDR2 LQKENI. V lost 6 bases and J lost 6, with 12 bases in between. The CDR3 bases are TGTGCCAGCTCGCCCAGGGAAGCAAACACCATATATTTT. Amino acid sequence: CASSPREANTIYF.

This chain connects TRBV11-3 to TRBJ2-5, with D tentatively TRBD1 (7 bases). The CDR3 runs 14 residues. Looked up from germline, CDR1 is SGHNT and CDR2 is YENEEA. The V end lost 1 base, the J end lost 4 bases, and 10 bases lay between the germline ends. The CDR3 reads CASSLGQGGETQYF. CDR3 coding DNA: TGTGCCAGCAGCTTAGGCCAGGGGGGAGAGACCCAGTACTTC. Variable domain in full (rest from reference TRBV11-3 and TRBJ2-5): EAGVVQSPRYKIIEKKQPVAFWCNPISGHNTLYWYLQNLGQGPELLIRYENEEAVDDSQLPKDRFSAERLKGVDSTLKIQPAELGDSAVYLCASSLGQGGETQYFGPGTRLLVL.

This chain links TRBV2 with TRBJ1-2; TRBD1 aligns across 11 bases. J was trimmed by 2 bases and V by 8 bases; bases with no gene match: 7. This CDR3 contains 15 residues. Germline V gene lookup returns CDR1 SNHLY and CDR2 FYNNEI. CDR3 in DNA: TGTGCCAGCGATTACCGGGACAGGGGGAACTATGGCTACACCTTC. This translates into CASDYRDRGNYGYTF.

The gene calls are TRBV7-2 and TRBJ2-3, with D possibly being TRBD1 (5 bases). The V end lost 3 bases, the J end lost 0 bases, and 16 bases lay between the germline ends. This CDR3 region has 17 residues. Germline CDR1 and CDR2: SGHTA and FQGNSA. This chain's CDR3 is CASSFGWGSFSTDTQYF. CDR3 sequence (DNA): TGTGCCAGCAGCTTTGGGTGGGGCAGTTTCAGCACAGATACGCAGTATTTT.

The rearrangement joins TRBV9 to TRBJ2-2, with TRBD2 identical over 14 bases. With 4 bases clipped from V and 5 bases from J, the junction kept 10 bases outside the gene matches. Germline values: CDR1 SGDLS, CDR2 YYNGEE. This CDR3 spans 18 amino acids. Here the CDR3 DNA reads TGTGCCAGCAGCACCGGGACTAGCGGGAGTAGGAGTACCGGGGAGCTGTTTTTT. Translating gives CASSTGTSGSRSTGELFF.

The chain recombines TRBV18 with TRBJ1-1; D ambiguous. Trimming took 3 bases from V and 1 from J, leaving 21 bases between them. This CDR3 spans 18 amino acids. CDR1 and CDR2 from the germline V gene are KGHSH and LQKENI. In DNA, the CDR3 is TGTGCCAGCTCACCTTTCGCGGTATCCCTTCGTCCGAACACTGAAGCTTTCTTT. Translation gives CASSPFAVSLRPNTEAFF.